This T cell receptor beta chain emerged from a study of blood T cell repertoires in COVID-19. Study as a whole: Acute and convalescent COVID-19 specimens originated in the United States, Italy and Spain. T cells, B-cell-depleted T cells, or PBMCs supplied cDNA or gDNA.

Germline CDR1 is MNHEY and CDR2 is SVGEGT. Losses at the gene ends were 6 bases for V and 6 bases for J; bases not matched to a gene: 11. The length of the CDR3 is 15 residues. In the study's own analysis: Reference gene primer amplification gave estimated nucleated cell counts. Clones were read by immunoSEQ multiplex PCR, and TCRdb kept only the in-frame ones, dropping some. V and J calls and clone size follow that table, whereas D and trimming were derived from the DNA. The table shows around 190,000 clones, with roughly 87% occurring only once. V and J are TRBV6-2 or TRBV6-3 and TRBJ1-1, with 9 bases matching TRBD1. This receptor was taken from a man between 18 and 29 years old who had recovered from COVID-19. The sample comprised peripheral blood. CDR3 nucleotides: TGTGCCAGCAGCCAACCTACCGGGACAGGGTCTGAAGCTTTCTTT. Protein: CASSQPTGTGSEAFF.